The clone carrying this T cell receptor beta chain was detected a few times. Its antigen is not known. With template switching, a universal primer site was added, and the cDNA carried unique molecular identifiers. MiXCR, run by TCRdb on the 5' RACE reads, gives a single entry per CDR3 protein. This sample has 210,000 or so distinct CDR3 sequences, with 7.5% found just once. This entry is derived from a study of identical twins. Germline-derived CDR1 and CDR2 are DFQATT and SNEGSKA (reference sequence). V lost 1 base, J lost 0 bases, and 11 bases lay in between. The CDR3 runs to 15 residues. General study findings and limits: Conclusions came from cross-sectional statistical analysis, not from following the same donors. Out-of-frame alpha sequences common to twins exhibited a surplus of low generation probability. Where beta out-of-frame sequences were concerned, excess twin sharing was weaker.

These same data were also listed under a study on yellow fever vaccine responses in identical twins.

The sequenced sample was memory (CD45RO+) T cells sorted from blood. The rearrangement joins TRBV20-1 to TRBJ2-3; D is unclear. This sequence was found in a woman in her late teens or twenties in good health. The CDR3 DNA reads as TGCAGTGCTAGAGTCCTTGGCGGTAGCACAGATACGCAGTATTTT. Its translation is CSARVLGGSTDTQYF.